Shown below are 22 T cell receptor beta chains from a single sample sequenced in a study of T-cell memory formation after mild COVID-19 (dated by TCRdb to about 2021). The protocol used for the library was 5' RACE. The instrument given in TCRdb is Illumina NovaSeq 6000. Clones were called with MiXCR by TCRdb after fastp trimmed the public reads at Q25, and only in-frame beta chains were retained. CDR3 protein duplicates are merged, each entry listing the most common genes and DNA. The sample includes about 250,000 distinct CDR3 sequences, with approximately 15% observed a single time. The ten largest clones add up to 2% to 2.5% of the sample. The sample consisted of PBMCs or a T cell subset sorted from them (not recorded which). These receptors were taken from an adult woman who had mild COVID-19 (a few samples of this study predate the infection). The sample titles of this study are shuffled in the database, so cell type and time point are left out; the donor was told from shared clones.

The gene calls are TRBV30 and TRBJ1-5; no reliable D call. V lost 3 bases to trimming and J lost 0 bases, with 18 bases between them. This CDR3 is built from 17 residues. The germline V gene encodes CDR1 GTSNPN and CDR2 SVGIG (reference sequence). The CDR3 protein is CAWRAYSGVSSNQPQHF. The CDR3 bases are TGTGCCTGGAGAGCCTACTCTGGAGTCAGTAGCAATCAGCCCCAGCATTTT.

Only a few counts were recorded for this clonotype. V usage is TRBV24-1 and J usage is TRBJ1-2, with D hard to call. The CDR3 extends over 14 amino acids. Germline V CDR1 and CDR2: KGHDR, SFDVKD. Deletions cut 0 bases from V and 2 bases from J, with 6 bases between. This CDR3 is CATSDLEQNYGYTF. In DNA form, the CDR3 reads TGTGCCACCAGTGATTTGGAACAAAACTATGGCTACACCTTC.

The chain carries TRBV4-1 and TRBJ1-2; D is uncertain. V lost 6 bases, J lost 2 bases, and 13 bases lay in between. CDR1 and CDR2 (germline): MGHRA, YSYEKL. The CDR3 covers 14 residues. CDR3 DNA sequence: TGCGCCAGCAGGAGGACCTTCTCGAACTATGGCTACACCTTC. Amino acid sequence: CASRRTFSNYGYTF.

This clonotype came up many times. The chain couples TRBV4-2 to TRBJ2-5; D is possibly TRBD1 (5 bases). V was trimmed by 1 base and J by 2 bases, leaving 8 bases between them. The length of the CDR3 is 14 residues. Germline CDR1 LGHNA, CDR2 YNFKEQ. The CDR3 is CASSQGGGQETQYF. The DNA for the CDR3 is TGTGCCAGCAGCCAAGGGGGCGGACAAGAGACCCAGTACTTC.

This clonotype was counted once. This rearrangement joins TRBV7-9 to TRBJ2-7; 12 bases are a match to TRBD2. From germline, CDR1 is SEHNR and CDR2 FQNEAQ (reference sequence). The CDR3 is 16 amino acids. V lost 5 bases to trimming and J lost 1 base; unmatched junction nucleotides: 6. The CDR3 bases are TGTGCCAGCAGCCCTCTCCTAGCGGGGGGGTCCTACGAGCAGTACTTC. Protein product: CASSPLLAGGSYEQYF.

The table lists this clonotype with a few counts. The V gene is TRBV30, the J gene TRBJ2-7; 8 nucleotides line up with TRBD1. Trimming at V came to 5 bases and at J to 5 bases, leaving 14 bases not matched to a gene. This CDR3 region has 15 residues. Germline V lookup: CDR1 GTSNPN, CDR2 SVGIG (reference sequence). The CDR3 loop reads CAWYKTGQGGNEQYF. CDR3 sequence (DNA): TGTGCCTGGTATAAGACCGGACAGGGAGGTAACGAGCAGTACTTC.

The chain has TRBV19 and TRBJ1-2; D gene ambiguous. Germline V gene sequence: CDR1 LNHDA, CDR2 SQIVND (reference sequence). Trimming left V 8 bases short and J 1 base short, with 8 bases between. The CDR3 sequence is 12 residues long. Here the CDR3 DNA reads TGTGCCAGTTCGAACGATAACTATGGCTACACCTTC. Translated: CASSNDNYGYTF.

In its sample, this clonotype was seen a few times. The rearrangement links TRBV7-8 to TRBJ1-1, with a tentative D call TRBD1 (5 bases). CDR1 is SGHVS, CDR2 FQNEAQ, per germline. The CDR3 is made up of 15 amino acids. V lost 5 bases and J 4 bases, leaving 17 bases between the germline ends. CDR3 nucleotide sequence: TGTGCCAGCAGCCCAGATGGGGCCGTGGGCACTGAAGCTTTCTTT. Its translation is CASSPDGAVGTEAFF.

The chain carries TRBV11-2 and TRBJ2-3; the D is unclear. CDR1 is SGHAT and CDR2 is FQNNGV in the germline V gene. V was trimmed by 4 bases and J by 2 bases, leaving 4 bases between them. CDR3 length: 12 amino acids. CDR3 sequence (DNA): TGTGCCAGCAGCTACTACACAGATACGCAGTATTTT. It codes for CASSYYTDTQYF.

This clonotype appeared a few times. The rearrangement joins TRBV6-5 to TRBJ1-1, with D perhaps TRBD1 (5 bases). Per germline, CDR1 MNHEY and CDR2 SVGAGI. Between the trimmed V and J ends, which lost 6 bases and 1 base, there was a span of 12 bases. The CDR3 extends over 14 amino acids. The CDR3 DNA sequence: TGTGCCAGCAGATGGGGGTGGAGGAACACTGAAGCTTTCTTT. Protein product: CASRWGWRNTEAFF.

This clonotype appeared a few times. The V and J genes are TRBV28 and TRBJ2-7; the match to TRBD2 covers 9 bases. The V segment lost 5 bases and the J segment 5 bases; nucleotides outside the gene matches: 7. Per the germline V gene, CDR1 is MDHEN and CDR2 is SYDVKM. The CDR3 length is 14 residues. For the CDR3, the DNA is TGTGCCAGCAGTCTGCGGGGGGGCTACCACGAGCAGTACTTC. It yields the protein CASSLRGGYHEQYF.

The rearrangement joins TRBV30 to TRBJ2-7, with 7 nucleotides matching TRBD2. The germline V gene encodes CDR1 GTSNPN and CDR2 SVGIG (reference sequence). Losses at the gene ends were 1 base for V and 0 bases for J; bases not matched to a gene: 6. This CDR3 has 15 amino acids. CDR3 amino acids: CAWSALGGSSYEQYF. The DNA of the CDR3 is TGTGCCTGGAGTGCTTTGGGAGGGAGCTCCTACGAGCAGTACTTC.

Only a few counts were recorded for this clonotype. V is TRBV11-2 and J is TRBJ2-5; D unresolved. The CDR3 sequence is 15 residues long. The ends were cut back, 1 base at V and 5 bases at J, with 14 bases in the middle. The germline V gene encodes CDR1 SGHAT and CDR2 FQNNGV. CDR3 sequence (DNA): TGTGCCAGCAGCTTAGGCCAGCTTAGTTGGGAGACCCAGTACTTC. This sequence encodes CASSLGQLSWETQYF.

The chain combines TRBV11-2 with TRBJ2-7; D possibly corresponds to TRBD1 (5 bases). V lost 5 bases to trimming and J lost 9 bases, with 14 bases between them. Germline loops: CDR1 SGHAT, CDR2 FQNNGV. The CDR3 is 12 residues long. CDR3: CASSNPQATQYF. The CDR3 bases are TGTGCCAGCAGCAACCCACAGGCGACGCAGTACTTC.

This clonotype came up a few times. The V and J genes are TRBV12-3 or TRBV12-4 and TRBJ2-7; D remains ambiguous. The germline V and J ends were trimmed by 1 base and 9 bases, with 13 bases remaining between them. This CDR3 has 13 amino acids. The CDR3: CASSLVQTPRQYF. CDR3 bases: TGTGCCAGCAGTTTAGTCCAAACTCCGCGGCAGTACTTC.

The chain has TRBV14 and TRBJ2-4, with a weak D call TRBD2 (6 bases). This CDR3 has 17 amino acids. Germline CDR1 reads SGHDN; CDR2 reads FVKESK. Trimming left V 1 base short and J 0 bases short, with 13 bases between. CDR3 bases: TGTGCCAGCAGCCAAGTAGATAGCGGTCTAGCCAAAAACATTCAGTACTTC. Its protein product is CASSQVDSGLAKNIQYF.

This clonotype was observed a few times. The chain links TRBV5-5 to TRBJ2-7; 7 nucleotides line up with TRBD2. V lost 3 bases and J lost 1; bases outside the gene matches: 7. Germline CDR1 is SGHKS and CDR2 is YYEKEE (reference sequence). CDR3 size: 15 residues. The CDR3 DNA sequence: TGTGCCAGCAGCTCGGATTGGCGGGGGTCCTACGAGCAGTACTTC. This codes for CASSSDWRGSYEQYF.

The gene calls are TRBV6-5 and TRBJ2-7; 13 nucleotides match TRBD2. Germline V gene sequence: CDR1 MNHEY, CDR2 SVGAGI. J lost 3 bases, V lost 4 bases, and 15 bases had no gene match. This CDR3 comprises 19 residues. The CDR3 sequence is CASSSLTPGLAGRFYEQYF. The CDR3 region has the DNA TGTGCCAGCAGTTCTTTAACGCCGGGACTAGCGGGACGATTCTACGAGCAGTACTTC.

The chain uses TRBV28 and TRBJ2-2; no clear D. The CDR3 totals 11 residues. The V gene lost 8 bases and the J gene lost 7 bases, with 8 bases spanning the gap. Germline CDR1 is MDHEN and CDR2 is SYDVKM. The DNA for the CDR3 is TGTGCCAGCGCGCGTATCGGGGAGCTGTTTTTT. It encodes CASARIGELFF.

This clonotype was seen once. This chain connects TRBV20-1 to TRBJ2-2; no definite D call. The V end lost 3 bases, the J end lost 9 bases, and 8 bases lay between the germline ends. Germline loops: CDR1 DFQATT, CDR2 SNEGSKA (reference sequence). The CDR3 extends over 11 amino acids. The CDR3 region is CSARSPRELFF. Here the CDR3 DNA reads TGCAGTGCTAGGAGTCCCAGGGAGCTGTTTTTT.

In its sample, this clonotype was seen many times. The CDR3 DNA sequence: TGTGCCAGCAGTTTACAGCGGGAGGGCTACGAGCAGTACTTC. Its translation: CASSLQREGYEQYF. The chain couples TRBV12-3 or TRBV12-4 to TRBJ2-7; TRBD2 matches at 10 bases. Germline trimming cut 2 bases from V and 3 bases from J; bases unmatched to any gene: 1. There are 14 residues in the CDR3.

This clonotype occurred a few times. The chain has TRBV6-1 and TRBJ1-5; TRBD1 aligns across 8 bases. J gave up 2 bases and V 5 bases, and 5 bases lay outside the gene matches. The CDR3 is 15 residues long. Per the germline V gene, CDR1 is MNHNS and CDR2 is SASEGT. The CDR3 bases are TGTGCCAGCAGTCCGTCGGGACAGGGCAATCAGCCCCAGCATTTT. Residues: CASSPSGQGNQPQHF.